Presented here are 12 T cell receptor beta chains from one specimen sequenced in a study of T-cell memory formation after mild COVID-19. TCRdb re-called the 5' RACE reads with MiXCR, one entry per CDR3 protein. The sample records 550,000 to 700,000 distinct CDR3 sequences, 15% to 20% being singletons. Sample: PBMCs or a T cell subset sorted from them (not recorded which). Receptor source: an adult woman who had mild COVID-19 (a few samples of this study predate the infection). Cell type and time point are not known.

This clonotype showed up just a few times. The chain carries TRBV4-1 and TRBJ1-1, with unresolved D. Germline-derived CDR1 and CDR2 are MGHRA and YSYEKL. This CDR3 region has 15 residues. V lost 0 bases and J 2 bases, leaving 10 bases between the germline ends. The DNA of the CDR3 is TGCGCCAGCAGCCAAGATCCCGGGAGAAACACTGAAGCTTTCTTT. It yields the protein CASSQDPGRNTEAFF.

This clonotype was detected a few times. The chain has TRBV24-1 and TRBJ1-1; TRBD1 is a possible D gene (6 bases). Germline V CDR1 and CDR2: KGHDR, SFDVKD. V was pared by 4 bases and J by 7 bases, with 9 bases between. This CDR3 spans 12 amino acids. For the CDR3, the DNA is TGTGCCACCAGTGACTGGGGGCGTGAAGCTTTCTTT. This sequence encodes CATSDWGREAFF.

This clonotype was detected only a few times. The V gene is TRBV19, the J gene TRBJ2-7; possible D gene TRBD2, 7 bases. The CDR3 contains 14 residues. Germline CDR1 reads LNHDA; CDR2 reads SQIVND (reference sequence). The ends were cut back, 9 bases at V and 2 bases at J, with 17 bases in the middle. CDR3 sequence (DNA): TGTGCCAGCAACCTTGGGGGGGCCGCCTACGAGCAGTACTTC. Translation: CASNLGGAAYEQYF.

This clonotype was detected a few times. The V gene is TRBV9, the J gene TRBJ1-1; tentative D call: TRBD1 (6 bases). V was cut by 3 bases and J by 3 bases, with 12 bases left in between. CDR1 is SGDLS and CDR2 is YYNGEE in the germline V gene. The CDR3 runs to 14 residues. This CDR3 is CASSGRDTDTEAFF. The CDR3 DNA reads as TGTGCCAGCAGCGGCCGGGACACGGACACTGAAGCTTTCTTT.

The chain carries TRBV7-2 and TRBJ2-3; TRBD2 matches 7 bases. The germline CDR1 and CDR2 sequences are SGHTA and FQGNSA. V shed 6 bases, J shed 9 bases, and the junction held 9 bases outside the gene matches. The CDR3 totals 13 residues. As DNA, the CDR3 is TGTGCCAGCAGTACCGGGACTACCACGACGCAGTATTTT. It specifies CASSTGTTTTQYF.

A note on this clonotype: Mismatch with germline at one junction end may stem from a read error. The chain combines TRBV4-2 with TRBJ2-3, with 8 positions matching TRBD2. The germline CDR1 and CDR2 sequences are LGHNA and YNFKEQ. The CDR3 length is 18 residues. CDR3 in DNA: TGTGCCAGCAGCAAAGAGGGACTAGTAGTGGCCGACCGCGATACGCAGTATTTT. Translating gives CASSKEGLVVADRDTQYF.

This clonotype was seen a handful of times. V usage is TRBV7-7 and J usage is TRBJ2-2, with 8 bases that match TRBD2. This CDR3 comprises 16 residues. Per the germline V gene, CDR1 is SSHAT and CDR2 is FNYEAQ (reference sequence). With V trimmed by 1 base and J by 1 base, 2 bases remained unmatched. This CDR3 is CASSLGAGENTGELFF. DNA for the CDR3: TGTGCCAGCAGCTTAGGAGCGGGGGAGAACACCGGGGAGCTGTTTTTT.

This clonotype turned up a few times. The chain has TRBV7-8 and TRBJ2-2; 8 bases are shared with TRBD1. The V gene's germline CDR1 is SGHVS and CDR2 FQNEAQ. The length of the CDR3 is 17 residues. V was clipped by 4 bases and J by 1 base; unmatched bases: 8. CDR3 loop: CASSSLGGTGNTGELFF. The CDR3 DNA sequence: TGTGCCAGCAGCTCCTTGGGCGGGACAGGGAACACCGGGGAGCTGTTTTTT. Combining the CDR3 with reference TRBV7-8 and TRBJ2-2 gives the whole variable domain GAGVSQSPRYKVAKRGQDVALRCDPISGHVSLFWYQQALGQGPEFLTYFQNEAQLDKSGLPSDRFFAERPEGSVSTLKIQRTQQEDSAVYLCASSSLGGTGNTGELFFGEGSRLTVL.

In its sample, this clonotype was seen a few times. The rearrangement joins TRBV6-1 to TRBJ2-5; 8 nucleotides line up with TRBD2. Germline CDR1 is MNHNS and CDR2 is SASEGT. The CDR3 consists of 15 residues. J lost 7 bases, V lost 3 bases, and 10 bases had no gene match. Here the CDR3 reads CASSELPGLAGTQYF. Written as DNA, the CDR3 is TGTGCCAGCAGTGAGCTCCCTGGGCTAGCGGGGACCCAGTACTTC.

This clonotype appeared a few times. This sequence joins TRBV12-3 or TRBV12-4 and TRBJ2-5; maybe TRBD1 (7 bases). The CDR3 is 15 residues long. Trimming took off 8 bases at V and 2 bases at J, with 18 bases between the two ends. The CDR3 DNA reads TGTGCCAGCCTCGACGGAGGGGGCTGGCAAGAGACCCAGTACTTC. It specifies CASLDGGGWQETQYF.

The rearrangement uses TRBV10-3 and TRBJ2-3; 7 bases are a match to TRBD2. The V gene's germline CDR1 is ENHRY and CDR2 SYGVKD. The CDR3 consists of 16 residues. V lost 3 bases, J lost 0 bases, and 6 bases stayed unmatched. The CDR3 bases are TGTGCCATCAGTGACCCCTCGCGGGGGAGCACAGATACGCAGTATTTT. Translated: CAISDPSRGSTDTQYF.

The V and J genes are TRBV15 and TRBJ1-1, with D unclear. Trimming took 0 bases from V and 0 from J, leaving 11 bases between them. The CDR3 is made up of 16 amino acids. The germline CDR1 and CDR2 sequences are LNHNV and YYDKDF (reference sequence). The DNA for the CDR3 is TGTGCCACCAGCAGAGATGGGCAGCTCATGAACACTGAAGCTTTCTTT. It codes for CATSRDGQLMNTEAFF.